Listed below are T cell receptor beta chains from one sample, sequenced in a study of shared clonotypes between healthy human individuals. Repertoires were generated with immunoSEQ multiplex PCR, while TCRdb's copy carries only in-frame clones and drops some. The sample includes 1,500,000 or so clones, about 98.5% of them seen just once. The sequencing sample was made of naive CD4+ T cells sorted from blood. These receptors all stem from a man younger than 40 in good health. The CDR3 runs from the conserved cysteine through the conserved F or W. The D gene is left open where the match is weak. Size is stated for part of the rows, as once, few or many counts, or as a class when the clone is expanded.

j_call: TRBJ2-7; v_call: TRBV7-2; clone_size: once; d_call: NA; cdr3_aa: CASSLEGQLLSYEQYF; cdr3_nt: TGTGCCAGCAGCTTAGAGGGGCAGTTACTCTCCTACGAGCAGTACTTC
j_call: TRBJ2-3; v_call: TRBV6-6; clone_size: NA; d_call: NA; cdr3_aa: CASSLPGGASTDTQYF; cdr3_nt: TGTGCCAGCAGCCTCCCCGGGGGAGCTAGCACAGATACGCAGTATTTT
j_call: TRBJ1-5; v_call: TRBV6-5; clone_size: NA; d_call: TRBD1; cdr3_aa: CASSSGGQGYNQPQHF; cdr3_nt: TGTGCCAGCAGTTCTGGGGGACAGGGCTACAATCAGCCCCAGCATTTT
j_call: TRBJ2-5; v_call: TRBV9; clone_size: NA; d_call: NA; cdr3_aa: CASSGGVGQETQYF; cdr3_nt: TGTGCCAGCAGCGGGGGTGTAGGCCAAGAGACCCAGTACTTC
j_call: TRBJ2-7; v_call: TRBV7-8; clone_size: NA; d_call: NA; cdr3_aa: CASSLGGGSREQYF; cdr3_nt: TGTGCCAGCAGCCTAGGAGGAGGGTCACGCGAGCAGTACTTC
j_call: TRBJ2-3; v_call: TRBV7-8; clone_size: NA; d_call: NA; cdr3_aa: CASSGWGADTQYF; cdr3_nt: TGTGCCAGCAGCGGATGGGGCGCAGATACGCAGTATTTT
j_call: TRBJ1-1; v_call: TRBV7-9; clone_size: NA; d_call: TRBD1; cdr3_aa: CASSRGDREAFF; cdr3_nt: TGTGCCAGCAGCCGAGGGGACAGAGAAGCTTTCTTT
j_call: TRBJ2-3; v_call: TRBV5-4; clone_size: NA; d_call: TRBD2; cdr3_aa: CASSLASGRAIDTQYF; cdr3_nt: TGTGCCAGCAGCTTGGCCAGCGGGAGGGCCATAGATACGCAGTATTTT
j_call: TRBJ2-2; v_call: TRBV28; clone_size: NA; d_call: NA; cdr3_aa: CASSSDIMELFF; cdr3_nt: TGTGCCAGCTCTTCCGACATCATGGAGCTGTTTTTT
j_call: TRBJ1-4; v_call: TRBV5-1; clone_size: once; d_call: NA; cdr3_aa: CASSLVYRSLNEKLFF; cdr3_nt: TGCGCCAGCAGCTTGGTGTACCGATCCCTTAATGAAAAACTGTTTTTT
j_call: TRBJ2-7; v_call: TRBV5-1; clone_size: NA; d_call: NA; cdr3_aa: CASSLAWGGHYEQYF; cdr3_nt: TGCGCCAGCAGCTTGGCCTGGGGCGGCCACTACGAGCAGTACTTC
j_call: TRBJ2-5; v_call: TRBV28; clone_size: NA; d_call: NA; cdr3_aa: CASSLSGLETQYF; cdr3_nt: TGTGCCAGCAGTTTATCAGGGCTCGAGACCCAGTACTTC
j_call: TRBJ2-7; v_call: TRBV18; clone_size: NA; d_call: TRBD2; cdr3_aa: CASSPPTAGVEQYF; cdr3_nt: TGTGCCAGCTCACCACCCACAGCGGGAGTCGAGCAGTACTTC
j_call: TRBJ1-2; v_call: TRBV4-3; clone_size: NA; d_call: NA; cdr3_aa: CASSQDIGYGYTF; cdr3_nt: TGCGCCAGCAGCCAAGATATAGGCTATGGCTACACCTTC
j_call: TRBJ2-2; v_call: TRBV28; clone_size: NA; d_call: NA; cdr3_aa: CASSFQAGELFF; cdr3_nt: TGTGCCAGCAGTTTCCAGGCAGGGGAGCTGTTTTTT
j_call: TRBJ2-5; v_call: TRBV18; clone_size: NA; d_call: TRBD1; cdr3_aa: CASSPIPGQGTTQYF; cdr3_nt: TGTGCCAGCTCCCCAATACCTGGACAGGGGACAACCCAGTACTTC
j_call: TRBJ2-7; v_call: TRBV2; clone_size: NA; d_call: NA; cdr3_aa: CASSETFLDRVQYF; cdr3_nt: TGTGCCAGCAGTGAGACCTTCCTCGATCGAGTGCAGTACTTC
j_call: TRBJ2-7; v_call: TRBV10-1; clone_size: NA; d_call: TRBD2; cdr3_aa: CASSESPLGTTIYEQYF; cdr3_nt: TGCGCCAGCAGTGAGTCGCCCCTAGGGACTACAATCTACGAGCAGTACTTC
j_call: TRBJ2-7; v_call: TRBV11-3; clone_size: NA; d_call: NA; cdr3_aa: CASSLDPASYEQYF; cdr3_nt: TGTGCCAGCAGCTTAGATCCCGCCTCCTACGAGCAGTACTTC
j_call: TRBJ2-5; v_call: TRBV4-2; clone_size: NA; d_call: TRBD1; cdr3_aa: CASSQGQGEKETQYF; cdr3_nt: TGTGCCAGCAGCCAAGGACAGGGGGAGAAAGAGACCCAGTACTTC
j_call: TRBJ2-2; v_call: TRBV7-9; clone_size: NA; d_call: NA; cdr3_aa: CASSFGITGELFF; cdr3_nt: TGTGCCAGCAGCTTTGGTATCACCGGGGAGCTGTTTTTT
j_call: TRBJ2-2; v_call: TRBV7-9; clone_size: NA; d_call: TRBD1; cdr3_aa: CASSLGQVGTGELFF; cdr3_nt: TGTGCCAGCAGCCTGGGACAGGTGGGAACCGGGGAGCTGTTTTTT
j_call: TRBJ2-5; v_call: TRBV7-2; clone_size: NA; d_call: NA; cdr3_aa: CASSLVSGPVQETQYF; cdr3_nt: TGTGCCAGCAGCTTAGTTTCCGGCCCAGTCCAAGAGACCCAGTACTTC
j_call: TRBJ2-7; v_call: TRBV11-2; clone_size: NA; d_call: TRBD2; cdr3_aa: CASSRAGGSYEQYF; cdr3_nt: TGTGCCAGCAGCCGAGCGGGAGGTTCCTACGAGCAGTACTTC
j_call: TRBJ2-7; v_call: TRBV7-8; clone_size: NA; d_call: NA; cdr3_aa: CASSLALVDGSKNF; cdr3_nt: TGTGCCAGCAGCTTGGCCCTAGTTGACGGTAGTAAGAACTTC
j_call: TRBJ2-3; v_call: TRBV27; clone_size: NA; d_call: TRBD1; cdr3_aa: CASSLRDRGHLGITDTQYF; cdr3_nt: TGTGCCAGCAGTTTAAGGGACAGGGGACACTTGGGAATCACAGATACGCAGTATTTT
j_call: TRBJ2-5; v_call: TRBV20-1; clone_size: NA; d_call: NA; cdr3_aa: CSANPQETQYF; cdr3_nt: TGCAGTGCCAATCCTCAAGAGACCCAGTACTTC
j_call: TRBJ2-3; v_call: TRBV29-1; clone_size: NA; d_call: NA; cdr3_aa: CSAGQTTTDTQYF; cdr3_nt: TGCAGCGCTGGACAGACTACTACAGATACGCAGTATTTT